These 29 T cell receptor beta chains were sequenced from one sample in a study of cytomegalovirus exposure and HLA in healthy donors. Some clones are missing from TCRdb's copy, which holds only in-frame ones; the method was immunoSEQ multiplex PCR. The sample has some 56,000 clones, around 94% seen once. The sample comprised PBMCs. The receptors shown here come from a young man in good health and CMV-seronegative.

The gene calls are TRBV7-9 and TRBJ2-5, with D possibly TRBD2 on 5 matching bases. Between the trimmed V and J ends, which lost 7 bases and 1 base, there was a span of 13 bases. CDR1 is SEHNR and CDR2 is FQNEAQ in the germline V gene (reference sequence). The CDR3 consists of 14 residues. CDR3 amino acids: CASNPSRAQETQYF. The CDR3 coding sequence is TGTGCCAGCAATCCTAGCCGGGCCCAAGAGACCCAGTACTTC.

The gene calls are TRBV7-2 and TRBJ2-7; 13 positions match TRBD2. Germline V CDR1 and CDR2: SGHTA, FQGNSA. V gave up 5 bases and J gave up 2 bases; unmatched junction bases: 12. The CDR3 runs to 18 residues. The CDR3 coding sequence is TGTGCCAGCAGCACCCGGACTAGCGGGAGAAATACCCCCTACGAGCAGTACTTC. Protein: CASSTRTSGRNTPYEQYF.

V gene TRBV2 combines with J gene TRBJ2-3, with D possibly TRBD2 on 6 matching bases. The V gene lost 11 bases and the J gene lost 1 base, with 19 bases spanning the gap. Germline CDR1 is SNHLY and CDR2 is FYNNEI. The CDR3 sequence is 15 residues long. The CDR3 nucleotides are TGTGCCCTCCGGAGGAGGGACGGGGGCACAGATACGCAGTATTTT. Translated: CALRRRDGGTDTQYF.

The chain recombines TRBV6-5 with TRBJ2-7; D may be TRBD1 (5 bases). V lost 8 bases, J lost 1 base, and 9 bases lay in between. This CDR3 spans 12 amino acids. Per the germline V gene, CDR1 is MNHEY and CDR2 is SVGAGI. Here the CDR3 DNA reads TGTGCCAGCCTCGACAGATCCTACGAGCAGTACTTC. Its translation is CASLDRSYEQYF.

This sequence joins TRBV27 and TRBJ2-1; 9 bases agree with TRBD2. The germline CDR1 and CDR2 sequences are MNHEY and SMNVEV (reference sequence). V trimming: 6 bases; J trimming: 8 bases; junction bases outside the gene matches: 14. This CDR3 region has 16 residues. The CDR3 region is CASRPAWLAGIYEQFF. As DNA, the CDR3 is TGTGCCAGCAGGCCTGCCTGGCTAGCGGGAATATATGAGCAGTTCTTC.

This sequence joins TRBV15 and TRBJ2-7, with 8 bases fitting TRBD1. With V trimmed by 0 bases and J by 3 bases, 1 base remained unmatched. Germline V gene lookup returns CDR1 LNHNV and CDR2 YYDKDF (reference sequence). The CDR3 is 14 residues long. DNA for the CDR3: TGTGCCACCAGCAGAGACAGGGGGCACTACGAGCAGTACTTC. It specifies CATSRDRGHYEQYF.

The V gene is TRBV4-3, the J gene TRBJ2-7; 7 bases agree with TRBD1. This CDR3 has 13 residues. The ends lost 0 bases at V and 6 bases at J; junction bases unmatched: 2. Germline V gene sequence: CDR1 LGHNA, CDR2 YSLEER. The CDR3 nucleotides read TGCGCCAGCAGCCAAGATGGGACAGTCGAGCAGTACTTC. Its protein is CASSQDGTVEQYF.

This rearrangement joins TRBV7-2 to TRBJ1-3; no definite D call. Trimming left V 1 base short and J 2 bases short, with 9 bases between. There are 15 residues in the CDR3. Per the germline V gene, CDR1 is SGHTA and CDR2 is FQGNSA. The CDR3 sequence is CASSLVQMPGNTIYF. The CDR3 DNA follows: TGTGCCAGCAGCTTAGTTCAGATGCCTGGAAACACCATATATTTT. Filled out from reference TRBV7-2 and TRBJ1-3, the complete variable domain reads GAGVSQSPSNKVTEKGKDVELRCDPISGHTALYWYRQSLGQGLEFLIYFQGNSAPDKSGLPSDRFSAERTGGSVSTLTIQRTQQEDSAVYLCASSLVQMPGNTIYFGEGSWLTVV.

The chain joins TRBV11-1 to TRBJ1-4; 7 bases match TRBD1. Per germline, CDR1 SGHAT and CDR2 FQDESV (reference sequence). The CDR3 runs to 18 residues. With 4 bases clipped from V and 2 bases from J, the junction kept 13 bases outside the gene matches. The CDR3 DNA reads as TGTGCCAGCAGCTCCTGGATTAATCGACAGGGTACTAATGAAAAACTGTTTTTT. As protein: CASSSWINRQGTNEKLFF.

The V and J genes are TRBV6-6 and TRBJ1-1; TRBD1 aligns across 7 bases. Looked up from germline, CDR1 is MNHNY and CDR2 is SVGAGI (reference sequence). V gave up 9 bases and J gave up 1 base; unmatched junction bases: 5. The CDR3 is 13 residues long. The DNA for the CDR3 is TGTGCCAGTCAGGGACAGACGAACACTGAAGCTTTCTTT. This translates into CASQGQTNTEAFF.

The chain combines TRBV4-3 with TRBJ2-1; D is ambiguous. Trimming took 0 bases from V and 2 from J, leaving 11 bases between them. The germline V gene has CDR1 LGHNA and CDR2 YSLEER. CDR3 length: 16 amino acids. DNA for the CDR3: TGCGCCAGCAGCCAAGACGTTGCGGAACCCTACAATGAGCAGTTCTTC. This gives the protein CASSQDVAEPYNEQFF.

This rearrangement joins TRBV29-1 to TRBJ2-7, with 7 bases identical to TRBD2. The CDR3 sequence is 14 residues long. Trimming cost V 3 bases and J 3 bases; bases outside gene matches: 8. CDR1 and CDR2 (germline): SQVTM, ANQGSEA. CDR3 residues: CSVERGGSDYEQYF. As DNA, the CDR3 is TGCAGCGTTGAGCGGGGCGGGAGTGACTACGAGCAGTACTTC.

The chain is built from TRBV15 and TRBJ2-2; D call uncertain. V was clipped by 5 bases and J by 0 bases, with 7 bases between them. This CDR3 spans 14 amino acids. CDR1 LNHNV and CDR2 YYDKDF come from the germline V gene (reference sequence). The CDR3 loop is CATSPITNTGELFF. CDR3 bases: TGTGCCACCAGCCCTATAACGAACACCGGGGAGCTGTTTTTT.

This rearrangement joins TRBV4-3 to TRBJ2-1, with a possible D match to TRBD2 (6 bases). The germline V gene encodes CDR1 LGHNA and CDR2 YSLEER. The CDR3 covers 18 residues. V was trimmed by 0 bases and J by 6 bases, leaving 21 bases between them. The CDR3 reads CASSQDFFSGEGRNEQFF. The CDR3 DNA reads as TGCGCCAGCAGCCAAGATTTCTTCTCGGGAGAGGGTCGCAATGAGCAGTTCTTC.

This rearrangement joins TRBV28 to TRBJ2-7; 12 nucleotides align to TRBD1. Germline trimming cut 5 bases from V and 6 bases from J; bases unmatched to any gene: 5. This CDR3 has 14 amino acids. The germline CDR1 and CDR2 sequences are MDHEN and SYDVKM. CDR3 sequence: CASSARDRGREQYF. CDR3 DNA: TGTGCCAGCAGTGCAAGGGACAGGGGGCGCGAGCAGTACTTC.

The V and J genes are TRBV10-3 and TRBJ2-5, with 9 bases lining up with TRBD2. Germline-derived CDR1 and CDR2 are ENHRY and SYGVKD. The V and J ends lost 3 bases and 4 bases, in that order; junction bases with no gene match: 6. The CDR3 is 15 amino acids. CDR3 loop: CAISDPLAGIETQYF. As DNA, the CDR3 is TGTGCCATCAGTGACCCCCTAGCGGGGATAGAGACCCAGTACTTC.

The chain carries TRBV4-3 and TRBJ2-1; D unclear. The V gene lost 1 base and the J gene lost 8 bases, with 9 bases spanning the gap. CDR3 length equals 13 residues. Per the germline V gene, CDR1 is LGHNA and CDR2 is YSLEER. In DNA form, the CDR3 reads TGCGCCAGCAGCCAAGTCCGGGTCGATGAGCAGTTCTTC. This encodes CASSQVRVDEQFF.

The chain employs TRBV5-1 and TRBJ2-6; 8 bases match TRBD2. This CDR3 comprises 18 residues. V was clipped by 6 bases and J by 0 bases; unmatched bases: 11. CDR1 is SGHRS, CDR2 YFSETQ, per germline. The CDR3 DNA reads TGCGCCAGCACCCAGGGAACTAGCGGTCACTCTGGGGCCAACGTCCTGACTTTC. As protein: CASTQGTSGHSGANVLTF.

This chain links TRBV7-3 with TRBJ1-1; no definite D call. CDR3 length: 14 amino acids. Germline CDR1 SGHTA, CDR2 FQGTGA. The V gene lost 6 bases and the J gene lost 1 base, with 12 bases spanning the gap. The CDR3 protein is CASSVLGGNTEAFF. As DNA, the CDR3 is TGTGCCAGCAGTGTCTTGGGAGGGAACACTGAAGCTTTCTTT. Variable domain in full (rest from reference TRBV7-3 and TRBJ1-1): GAGVSQTPSNKVTEKGKYVELRCDPISGHTALYWYRQSLGQGPEFLIYFQGTGAADDSGLPNDRFFAVRPEGSVSTLKIQRTERGDSAVYLCASSVLGGNTEAFFGQGTRLTVV.

This chain uses TRBV5-1 with TRBJ1-1; 9 bases are shared with TRBD1. V dropped 3 bases and J dropped 5; count of bases not matched to a gene: 8. CDR3 size: 15 residues. Per the germline V gene, CDR1 is SGHRS and CDR2 is YFSETQ. The CDR3 reads CASSYKQGAQTEAFF. As DNA, the CDR3 is TGCGCCAGCAGCTACAAACAGGGGGCGCAAACTGAAGCTTTCTTT.

The chain links TRBV18 to TRBJ2-7; TRBD1 matches 7 bases. Germline values: CDR1 KGHSH, CDR2 LQKENI. V lost 5 bases, J lost 3 bases, and 4 bases stayed unmatched. This CDR3 is 13 amino acids long. The CDR3 is CASSLGGIYEQYF. The CDR3 DNA is TGTGCCAGCTCATTAGGGGGCATCTACGAGCAGTACTTC.

This sequence joins TRBV19 and TRBJ2-1, with 11 bases aligning to TRBD2. The germline V gene encodes CDR1 LNHDA and CDR2 SQIVND (reference sequence). Germline trimming cut 1 base from V and 6 bases from J; bases unmatched to any gene: 5. CDR3 length: 16 residues. The CDR3 DNA reads as TGTGCCAGTAGTATAGGTCTAGCGGGAGGTGGCAATGAGCAGTTCTTC. It yields the protein CASSIGLAGGGNEQFF. The complete variable domain, with remaining parts taken from reference TRBV19 and TRBJ2-1, reads DGGITQSPKYLFRKEGQNVTLSCEQNLNHDAMYWYRQDPGQGLRLIYYSQIVNDFQKGDIAEGYSVSREKKESFPLTVTSAQKNPTAFYLCASSIGLAGGGNEQFFGPGTRLTVL.

CDR3 bases: TGTGCCAGCAGCGTACAGGGGGGTAGCGGGAGAAAGCAGTTCTTC. Amino acids: CASSVQGGSGRKQFF. This rearrangement joins TRBV13 to TRBJ2-1, with D perhaps TRBD2 (9 bases). CDR1 and CDR2 from the germline V gene are PRHDT and FYEKMQ (reference sequence). V was trimmed by 5 bases and J by 11 bases, leaving 22 bases between them. CDR3 length: 15 residues. The complete variable domain, with remaining parts taken from reference TRBV13 and TRBJ2-1, reads AAGVIQSPRHLIKEKRETATLKCYPIPRHDTVYWYQQGPGQDPQFLISFYEKMQSDKGSIPDRFSAQQFSDYHSELNMSSLELGDSALYFCASSVQGGSGRKQFFGPGTRLTVL.

This chain uses TRBV5-6 with TRBJ2-7, with 11 bases fitting TRBD2. The CDR3 has 14 residues. V lost 7 bases to trimming and J lost 6 bases; unmatched junction nucleotides: 9. Germline V gives CDR1 SGHDT, CDR2 YYEEEE. The CDR3: CASYPGLAGGEQYF. As DNA, the CDR3 is TGTGCCAGCTACCCCGGGCTAGCGGGAGGCGAGCAGTACTTC.

This sequence joins TRBV18 and TRBJ2-7, with a tentative D call TRBD1 (6 bases). Trimming took off 6 bases at V and 5 bases at J, with 20 bases between the two ends. The germline gives CDR1 KGHSH, CDR2 LQKENI. The CDR3 has 15 amino acids. This CDR3 is CASSVTTGSTNEQYF. For the CDR3, the DNA is TGTGCCAGCTCGGTGACTACAGGGTCGACGAACGAGCAGTACTTC. Full variable domain (rest looked up from reference TRBV18 and TRBJ2-7): NAGVMQNPRHLVRRRGQEARLRCSPMKGHSHVYWYRQLPEEGLKFMVYLQKENIIDESGMPKERFSAEFPKEGPSILRIQQVVRGDSAAYFCASSVTTGSTNEQYFGPGTRLTVT.

V gene TRBV18 combines with J gene TRBJ2-1, with D possibly TRBD2 on 6 matching bases. Germline V gene lookup returns CDR1 KGHSH and CDR2 LQKENI. The CDR3 runs to 14 residues. Trimming left V 3 bases short and J 8 bases short, with 14 bases between. CDR3 region: CASSPGRESDEQFF. The CDR3 nucleotides are TGTGCCAGCTCACCTGGACGGGAGAGCGATGAGCAGTTCTTC.

This clone showed up just once. The chain has TRBV7-8 and TRBJ2-3; the match to TRBD2 covers 10 bases. Germline V gene data show CDR1 as SGHVS and CDR2 as FQNEAQ. The CDR3 extends over 16 amino acids. J was trimmed by 6 bases and V by 5 bases; bases with no gene match: 11. The CDR3 sequence is CASSKSSGSGRDTQYF. CDR3 nucleotides: TGTGCCAGCAGCAAATCTAGCGGGAGTGGTCGGGATACGCAGTATTTT.

This clone was detected only a few times. V and J are TRBV4-2 and TRBJ2-2, with 7 bases fitting TRBD2. The CDR3 spans 16 residues. CDR1 is LGHNA, CDR2 YNFKEQ, per germline. Trimming cost V 5 bases and J 6 bases; bases outside gene matches: 12. In DNA, the CDR3 is TGTGCCAGCAGCGGCGGCGGGGCGGGAGAGGCCGGGGAGCTGTTTTTT. This translates into CASSGGGAGEAGELFF.

The chain combines TRBV29-1 with TRBJ1-4; D is possibly TRBD1 (5 bases). The V gene's germline CDR1 is SQVTM and CDR2 ANQGSEA. The CDR3 is made up of 14 amino acids. Trimming stripped 1 base from V and 6 bases from J, with 12 bases between. The CDR3 bases are TGCAGCGTTGAAGGTGCGGGGCCGGATGAAAAACTGTTTTTT. It translates to CSVEGAGPDEKLFF. The variable domain in full, with the rest retrieved from reference TRBV29-1 and TRBJ1-4, is SAVISQKPSRDICQRGTSLTIQCQVDSQVTMMFWYRQQPGQSLTLIATANQGSEATYESGFVIDKFPISRPNLTFSTLTVSNMSPEDSSIYLCSVEGAGPDEKLFFGSGTQLSVL.